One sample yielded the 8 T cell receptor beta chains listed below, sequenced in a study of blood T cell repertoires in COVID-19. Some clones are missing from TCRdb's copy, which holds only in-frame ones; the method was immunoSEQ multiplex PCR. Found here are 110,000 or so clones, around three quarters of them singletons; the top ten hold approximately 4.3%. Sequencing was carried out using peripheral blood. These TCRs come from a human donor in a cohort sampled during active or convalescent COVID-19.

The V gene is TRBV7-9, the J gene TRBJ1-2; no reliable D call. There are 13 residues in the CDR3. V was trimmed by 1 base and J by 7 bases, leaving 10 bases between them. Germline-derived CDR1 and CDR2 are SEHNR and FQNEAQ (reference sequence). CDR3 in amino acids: CASSLDFTGGYTF. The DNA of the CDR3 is TGTGCCAGCAGCTTAGATTTTACGGGTGGCTACACCTTC. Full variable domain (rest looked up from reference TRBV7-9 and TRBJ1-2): DTGVSQNPRHKITKRGQNVTFRCDPISEHNRLYWYRQTLGQGPEFLTYFQNEAQLEKSRLLSDRFSAERPKGSFSTLEIQRTEQGDSAMYLCASSLDFTGGYTFGSGTRLTVV.

In DNA form, the CDR3 reads TGTGCCAGCAGCCAAGTAGCAGGGGGCCCCGGGGAGCTGTTTTTT. Translation: CASSQVAGGPGELFF. The chain uses TRBV14 and TRBJ2-2, with 8 bases identical to TRBD1. Germline CDR1 reads SGHDN; CDR2 reads FVKESK. The V and J ends lost 1 base and 6 bases, in that order; junction bases with no gene match: 4. The CDR3 sequence is 15 residues long.

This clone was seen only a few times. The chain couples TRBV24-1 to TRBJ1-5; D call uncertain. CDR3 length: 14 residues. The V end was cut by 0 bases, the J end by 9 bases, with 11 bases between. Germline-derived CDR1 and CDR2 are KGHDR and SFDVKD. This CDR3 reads CATSDLGVGSPQHF. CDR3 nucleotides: TGTGCCACCAGTGATTTGGGAGTTGGGTCGCCCCAGCATTTT.

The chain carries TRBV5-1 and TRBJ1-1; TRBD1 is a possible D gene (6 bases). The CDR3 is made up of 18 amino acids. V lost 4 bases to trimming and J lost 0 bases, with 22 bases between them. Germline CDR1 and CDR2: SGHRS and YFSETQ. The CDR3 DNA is TGCGCCAGCAGCAGAGGAATACAGGGTGGCCTAATGAACACTGAAGCTTTCTTT. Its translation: CASSRGIQGGLMNTEAFF.

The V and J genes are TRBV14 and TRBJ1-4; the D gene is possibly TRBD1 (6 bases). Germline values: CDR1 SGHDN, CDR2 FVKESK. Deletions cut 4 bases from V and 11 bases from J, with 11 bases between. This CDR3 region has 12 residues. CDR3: CASSLEGGKLFF. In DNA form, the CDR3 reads TGTGCCAGCAGCCTAGAGGGGGGTAAACTGTTTTTT. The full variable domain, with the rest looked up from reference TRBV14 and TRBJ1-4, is EAGVTQFPSHSVIEKGQTVTLRCDPISGHDNLYWYRRVMGKEIKFLLHFVKESKQDESGMPNNRFLAERTGGTYSTLKVQPAELEDSGVYFCASSLEGGKLFFGSGTQLSVL.

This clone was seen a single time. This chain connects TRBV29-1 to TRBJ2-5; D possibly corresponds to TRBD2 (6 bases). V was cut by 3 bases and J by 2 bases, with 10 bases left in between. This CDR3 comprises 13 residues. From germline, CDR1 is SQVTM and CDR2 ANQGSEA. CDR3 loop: CSVELGLQETQYF. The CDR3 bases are TGCAGCGTTGAGTTGGGACTGCAAGAGACCCAGTACTTC.

The CDR3 here is CASSFRGDGELFF. The CDR3 DNA reads TGTGCCAGCAGTTTTCGCGGGGACGGGGAGCTGTTTTTT. The V and J genes are TRBV12-3 or TRBV12-4 and TRBJ2-2; D is perhaps TRBD2 (6 bases). This CDR3 contains 13 residues. Trimming stripped 3 bases from V and 7 bases from J, with 9 bases between.

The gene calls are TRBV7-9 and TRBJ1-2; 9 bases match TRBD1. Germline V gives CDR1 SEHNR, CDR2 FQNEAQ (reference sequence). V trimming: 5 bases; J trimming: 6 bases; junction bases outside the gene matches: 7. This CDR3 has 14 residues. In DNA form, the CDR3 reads TGTGCCAGCAGCATAGGGGACAGGGCACATGGCTACACCTTC. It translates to CASSIGDRAHGYTF.